This T cell receptor (beta chain) was sequenced for a study of cytomegalovirus exposure and HLA in healthy donors. The germline CDR1 and CDR2 sequences are MGHRA and YSYEKL. CDR3 length equals 12 residues. V lost 0 bases to trimming and J lost 9 bases, with 6 bases between them. The PCR used 60 Vbeta and 13 Jbeta primers. Profiled with immunoSEQ multiplex PCR; TCRdb holds only in-frame clones, not every one. The sample consists of about 140,000 clones, roughly 80% of them appearing once. This receptor was taken from a female donor in good health and CMV-seronegative. The chain couples TRBV4-1 to TRBJ2-1, with D uncertain. The specimen was PBMCs. CDR3 sequence reads: CASSQDGGEQFF. The CDR3 DNA reads as TGCGCCAGCAGCCAAGACGGCGGTGAGCAGTTCTTC.